This T cell receptor (beta chain) was captured by sequencing in a study of cytomegalovirus exposure and HLA in healthy donors (dated by TCRdb to the late 2010s). Describing the broader study: According to an earlier analysis of a few hundred of the donors, some 180 million T cells yielded roughly 110 million unique TCR beta sequences and around 300 Gb of sequence data. Alongside the repertoire data, information on donor age, sex, ethnicity and CMV serostatus was compiled. Roughly 310 gigabases of sequencing data and 80 million or so unique TCR sequences were included in an early release covering about 700 HLA-typed donors. Among about 400 genotyped donors of the cohort, an average of around 250,000 unique TCR beta nucleotide sequences was sequenced per donor, of which about 19% were non-productive. Typing coverage varied by locus: about 620-640 donors for A, B, C, DRB1 and DQB1; approximately 560 for DQA1; more than 600 for DPA1; more than 450 for DPB1. A separate validation cohort of some 130 different subjects was used in addition to the approximately 640-subject first cohort. All discovery cohort repertoires had been generated using a single sequencing platform. To predict cytomegalovirus infection status, the study brought together high-throughput TCR immunosequencing, statistical association of individual TCRs with disease status, and machine learning. The T cell repertoires of 666 subjects were profiled by immunosequencing and related to cytomegalovirus serostatus. In the later analysis, no new phenotypic data were used to find candidate immune exposures; instead, reliance was placed on TCR beta sequences and their occurrence across donors. The aim of the study was to test whether cataloging public T cell receptors could identify signatures of past pathogen exposure. HLA typing included class I and class II loci at four-digit resolution. In a later analysis, previously published TCR beta repertoires from some 640 donors were re-analyzed and high-resolution HLA genotyping was added so that TCR occurrence patterns could be studied. Genome-wide SNP genotypes for about 65% of the roughly 670 donors were used in a later genetic analysis, which treated that subset as a discovery cohort. Of the 398 genotyped donors, 65% to 90% fell in the genetic ancestry cluster associated with self-reported Caucasian donors. An earlier analysis of 500 to 750 of the donors applied high-throughput TCR beta sequencing to assess whether each TCR beta V gene segment acted as functional or pseudogenic. Because of strong linkage in the cohort, 4 to 6 DR-DQ haplotypes were treated as single units for association and clustering.

CDR1 and CDR2, per the germline V gene, are SGHDT and YYEEEE. Including the terminal cysteine and phenylalanine, the CDR3 comprises 16 residues. Only CDR3 DNA remains: 48 bases, in frame from the first base. The germline V end is reduced by 2 bases and the J end by 4 bases; junction bases left unmatched: 9. Regarding this clone: Its cognate antigen has yet to be identified. No base qualities exist here, and no much larger clone lies one base off it.

Points the paper makes about the study in general: In a later analysis, the rate of TCR association differed among HLA loci, with DRB1 alleles having the most associated TCRs and HLA-C alleles having the fewest. Compared with the 666-donor mean, donors in an Asian-associated ancestry cluster had fewer N-insertions in productive TCRs, according to a later genetic analysis. Three of the identified cytomegalovirus-associated TCR beta chains were confirmed in vitro to be specific for cytomegalovirus antigens. This cohort had only TCR beta chains sequenced, and the lack of alpha or paired-chain data limited which features could be detected. According to a later analysis, parvovirus B19, influenza, CMV and Epstein-Barr virus appeared linked to several top co-occurrence clusters. The sequencing pipeline was judged likely to have produced a cluster of highly shared sequence variants as a technical artifact. A further reported finding was that TCR beta sequences accurately predicted the HLA-A and HLA-B alleles for most subjects in the first cohort. In an earlier analysis of around 600 of the donors, most TCR beta V segments appeared in productive rearrangements about 87% or about 30% of the time, broadly matching IMGT annotations. Roughly uniform sequencing depth across donors was assumed in presence/absence analyses, although this assumption may not hold. HLA typing was unavailable for some donors at each locus, so association tests used only the typed subset. A later genetic analysis associated a missense DCLRE1C variant with V-gene and J-gene trimming of TCR beta chains, and an independent cohort replicated the association. A total of about 150 TCR beta chains were listed by the study as associated with cytomegalovirus. Some IMGT-functional V segments, including TRBV6-2 and TRBV6-3, could not be distinguished by the 87-base-pair reads and were therefore excluded. In a later analysis, HLA-associated TCR beta chains showed more clonal expansion and lower generation probabilities than non-associated chains that were equally common. When HLA alleles, especially DR and DQ, strongly co-occurred, TCR associations were difficult to assign to individual alleles. The classifier was reported to diagnose cytomegalovirus status with high specificity and sensitivity in both the original cohort and the validation cohort. At a false discovery rate of 0.05, a later analysis linked 15,000 to 20,000 TCR beta sequences to specific HLA alleles. CMV serostatus was the only immune exposure information available for the cohort. The authors suggested that the approach could potentially be generalized to other disease states and immunological phenotypes. While some public TCRs were present in many individuals, most TCR sequences turned up only very rarely across donors. According to a later analysis, most CMV-associated TCR beta chains appeared to be HLA-restricted, and the HLA associations seemed to be driven largely by CMV exposure. Linkage disequilibrium might explain the correlated functional status among segregating V segments, but an unknown experimental factor could not be excluded. The earlier analysis of about 600 of the donors excluded approximately 15 rarely observed V segments, including chromosome 9 orphons, because counts were too low.

In total, approximately 690 healthy bone marrow donors made up the cohort. At the time of sampling, every cohort member was nominally healthy, though immune exposures that went unrecorded were likely present. The donor tested CMV seronegative, placing the donor among the 350 or so seronegative members of the cohort. Each donor provided a peripheral blood sample, and peripheral blood mononuclear cells were used for TCR beta sequencing. The Qiagen DNeasy Blood Extraction Kit was used to extract genomic DNA from the blood cell samples. Libraries were prepared through the immunoSEQ multiplex PCR assay. The multiplex PCR relied on a mix of 60 forward primers for TCR Vbeta segments and 13 reverse primers for TCR Jbeta segments. A multiplex PCR assay on genomic DNA amplified the CDR3 region of rearranged TCR beta genes. On the Illumina HiSeq System, the amplified TCR beta libraries were sequenced as 87-base-pair reads. The study's processing was this. A later analysis tallied approximately 87 million unique TCR beta chains across the 666 repertoires, and roughly 11 million of those chains were shared by two or more donors. Raw reads were error-corrected and collapsed into unique sequences with a nearest-neighbor algorithm that merged closely related sequences to remove PCR and sequencing errors. CDR3 sequences were aligned to IMGT reference sequences to assign V, D and J gene segments. For a sequence to be retained, a match of at least six nucleotides to both a V gene segment and a J gene segment was required. A rearrangement was called productive if the CDR3 had no stop codons and remained in frame with V and J, and every other rearrangement was called non-productive. CDR3 was defined by IMGT convention, running from the second conserved V-encoded cysteine to the conserved J-encoded phenylalanine. The earlier analysis of about 500 of the donors excluded sequences that lacked an unambiguous match to a single V gene segment. An earlier analysis of several hundred of the donors classified V segments as functional when productive rearrangements were above 56.7% and as segregating when the standard deviation between donors was above 5%. A statistical classification framework was built for diagnosing cytomegalovirus status from the catalog of TCR beta chain sequences. In a later analysis, V and J genes were assigned by comparing TCR nucleotide sequences against IMGT/GENE-DB human TR gene sequences. A later analysis assigned CDR3 sequences and most-parsimonious VDJ recombination scenarios with the TCRdist pipeline. In a later analysis, each TCR beta chain was defined by its CDR3 amino acid sequence together with its V-gene family, and reads without a unique V-gene family were excluded. As a way to deal with suspected cross-contamination and a sequencing artifact, a later analysis dropped roughly 620 nucleotide sequences that were highly shared and had low generation probability. In a later analysis, a clonal expansion index was calculated for each public chain from normalized within-repertoire ranks of inferred template counts. A later analysis computed generation probabilities with a VDJ recombination model fitted to out-of-frame rearrangements, and checked the results against IGoR. Hypergeometric tests were used in a later analysis to score TCR-TCR, TCR-HLA and TCR-CMV co-occurrence, with a repertoire-size bias correction applied to the TCR pairs. To estimate false discovery rates, a later analysis permuted the HLA or CMV assignments 20 times. In a later analysis, co-occurring TCRs were grouped using DBSCAN, with TCRdist sequence similarity added in when clustering inside HLA-allele-positive subsets. Repertoires with fewer than 30,000 or more than 120,000 public chains, plus five repertoires with anomalous nucleotide sharing, were excluded from co-occurrence clustering. TCRdb holds this immuneACCESS table with in-frame rearrangements only. Some clones are missing; in checked studies, unresolved V genes explain under half, and the rest has no known cause. From that table come the V and J calls and clone size; the DNA was used to work out D and trimming. This sample lists around 140,000 clones; almost 85% were detected once. Under 2% of the sample is in the top ten clones.

This clonotype originated in a woman aged 40 to 55 in good health and CMV-seronegative. The sample consisted of PBMCs. The V gene is TRBV5-6 and the J gene is TRBJ2-3, with 8 middle bases fitting TRBD2. The CDR3 corresponds to CASSFPGLAVPDTQYF. The nucleotides read TGTGCCAGCAGCTTTCCTGGACTAGCTGTCCCAGATACGCAGTATTTT.